This T cell receptor beta chain was captured by sequencing in a study of T and B cells in COVID-19 patients. By frequency in the sample, this clonotype is medium-sized. Its antigen is as yet unknown. Multiplex PCR with BIOMED2 TRB-A/B primer pools amplified TRB rearrangements. TCRdb re-analysed the multiplex PCR reads in MiXCR, keeping a single row per CDR3 protein. The data contain over 9,000 distinct CDR3 sequences, roughly 29% of them singletons. Broader study findings: Highly clonal in active COVID-19, TRB repertoires exceeded healthy-donor diversity and richness at recovery. Blood from mildly ill patients while symptomatic, and early samples from severe cases, were scarce.

Each TRB amplification used about 230-550 ng of genomic DNA from blood. The CDR3 runs to 14 residues. Trimming cost V 2 bases and J 10 bases; bases outside gene matches: 9. Germline CDR1 reads SQVTM; CDR2 reads ANQGSEA. The V call is TRBV29-1, the J call TRBJ2-3; 10 bases map to TRBD2. This TCR was sampled from a human donor who had recovered from COVID-19. The specimen was blood. The DNA of the CDR3 is TGCAGCGTTGAATTGTCTAGCGGGGGCTCCCCGCAGTATTTT. Translation gives CSVELSSGGSPQYF.